These T cell receptor beta chains were read from a single sample in a study of Ad26.COV2.S vaccination and SARS-CoV-2 variants. This table comes from immunoSEQ multiplex PCR, and its TCRdb copy is limited to in-frame clones, with some not included. The sample carries more than 300,000 clones, around 84% recorded once. The specimen comprised peripheral blood, sampled in a trial of Ad26.COV2.S vaccine versus placebo. These receptors were taken from a person aged 18-65 years who received the Ad26.COV2.S COVID-19 vaccine or a placebo. CDR3s include the opening cysteine and the closing phenylalanine or tryptophan. The order of the fields is V gene, CDR3 length, J gene, CDR3 protein.

TRBV6-5,14,TRBJ1-4,CASSRQGANEKLFF
TRBV30,11,TRBJ1-2,CAWRGAYGYTF
TRBV29-1,15,TRBJ2-7,CSVRKGGGQVYEQYF
TRBV5-1,15,TRBJ1-1,CASSLEGLMNTEAFF
TRBV2,16,TRBJ1-2,CASRATGTGRNYGYTF
TRBV6-5,12,TRBJ2-7,CASSPPDGWEYF
TRBV28,14,TRBJ1-2,CASSLGVTDYGYTF
TRBV11-3,15,TRBJ2-3,CASSLSGGPFDTQYF
TRBV9,15,TRBJ2-7,CASSGNATSPYEQYF
TRBV7-9,14,TRBJ1-6,CASSFVDSVSPLHF
TRBV4-2,17,TRBJ1-1,CASSPMGGEKADTEAFF
TRBV2,13,TRBJ1-2,CASRDDRGRGYTF
TRBV7-2,14,TRBJ1-1,CASSSSQSGTSTFF
TRBV5-1,13,TRBJ2-7,CASSPRTGYEQYF
TRBV6-5,15,TRBJ1-1,CASSYYRDPNTEAFF
TRBV18,14,TRBJ1-2,CASSPLGVLGGYTF
TRBV7-2,17,TRBJ2-6,CASSRTGAISGANVLTF
TRBV7-3,14,TRBJ1-1,CASSQQGGVYEAFF
TRBV7-9,16,TRBJ1-6,CASSLLVAGGDSPLHF
TRBV3-1/TRBV3-2,14,TRBJ1-5,CASSLTGINQPQHF
TRBV9,14,TRBJ2-1,CASSAGRPYNEQFF
TRBV27,20,TRBJ1-1,CASSLSPARGVGGGNTEAFF
TRBV3-1/TRBV3-2,16,TRBJ1-2,CASSQDCATGRDGYTF
TRBV5-4,14,TRBJ2-7,CASSRAGYSYEQYF
TRBV19,15,TRBJ2-2,CASFHRAVNTGELFF
TRBV19,12,TRBJ2-2,CASQRGDGELFF
TRBV6-2/TRBV6-3,15,TRBJ2-2,CASSYSGPGTGELFF
TRBV6-6,11,TRBJ1-1,CATEGPQEAFF
TRBV11-2,15,TRBJ1-1,CASSLVGRATWGAFF
TRBV6-6,14,TRBJ2-3,CASSRDGDTDTQYF
TRBV11-2,17,TRBJ1-5,CASSLGQGASSNQPQHF
TRBV11-2,16,TRBJ2-7,CASSPLFQEASYEQYF
TRBV7-9,14,TRBJ2-5,CASSLFGGQETQYF
TRBV18,14,TRBJ2-3,CASSPPDRGVTQYF
TRBV2,14,TRBJ1-6,CASKQDGDNSPLHF
TRBV7-2,16,TRBJ2-1,CASSSRTSGGYNEQFF
TRBV29-1,14,TRBJ1-1,CSASVGQRNTEAFF
TRBV6-2/TRBV6-3,15,TRBJ1-5,CASSYNTPSDQPQHF
TRBV30,13,TRBJ2-3,CAWSVRGTDTQYF
TRBV4-1,15,TRBJ2-7,CASSQEAQGAYEQYF
TRBV6-4,15,TRBJ2-3,CASSDSGAGADTQYF
TRBV19,15,TRBJ2-5,CASSMTSSGAETQYF
TRBV14,16,TRBJ1-1,CASSPLQGGMNTEAFF
TRBV5-4,14,TRBJ1-2,CASSLVKQGYGYTF
TRBV30,19,TRBJ2-7,CAWSASPPGLAGGIYEQYF
TRBV13,17,TRBJ1-3,CASSHPYSGDYGNTIYF
TRBV10-1,13,TRBJ2-7,CASSDGPGYEQYF
TRBV11-3,13,TRBJ1-1,CASSLFQQSEAFF
TRBV7-8,11,TRBJ2-1,CASSHGTTGFF
TRBV9,17,TRBJ2-6,CASSLGAGLSGANVLTF
TRBV30,12,TRBJ1-3,CAWREPGNTIYF
TRBV20-1,17,TRBJ2-6,CSASDRGPSSGANVLTF
TRBV5-1,19,TRBJ2-7,CASSLGHGGIRTSGGEQYF